One sample yielded the 8 T cell receptor beta chains listed below, sequenced in a study of technical replicates of blood from a few donors. Clones were sequenced by immunoSEQ multiplex PCR, and TCRdb holds only the in-frame ones, with some missing. The table records just over 75,000 clones, approximately 93% of them present only once. The source material was T cells isolated from PBMCs. Source of these receptors: a human donor in good health.

The DNA of the CDR3 is TGTGCCAGCAGCCTATACAGGGGCTGGGGCTACACCTTC. Translation gives CASSLYRGWGYTF. The chain carries TRBV27 and TRBJ1-2; 7 bases match TRBD1. J was trimmed by 8 bases and V by 6 bases; bases with no gene match: 9. The CDR3 length is 13 residues. Germline V gives CDR1 MNHEY, CDR2 SMNVEV (reference sequence).

The chain carries TRBV29-1 and TRBJ2-7; D might be TRBD2 (5 bases). The germline gives CDR1 SQVTM, CDR2 ANQGSEA. Trimming took off 5 bases at V and 1 base at J, with 12 bases between the two ends. This CDR3 region has 13 residues. This CDR3 reads CSVISRGSYEQYF. CDR3 DNA: TGCAGCGTTATATCGCGAGGGTCCTACGAGCAGTACTTC.

A remark on this clone: The junction departs from germline at one end; a sequencing error may be responsible. This chain links TRBV18 with TRBJ2-3; TRBD2 is a possible D gene (6 bases). The CDR3 is made up of 16 amino acids. The germline gives CDR1 KGHSH, CDR2 LQKENI. CDR3 bases: TGTGCCAGCTCACCAGCTTTGGGAGAGAGGGGAGGATCTAGCAGTTTT. Encoded protein: CASSPALGERGGSSSF.

This chain uses TRBV11-3 with TRBJ1-2; 7 bases are shared with TRBD1. The CDR3 covers 11 residues. The V segment lost 8 bases and the J segment 6 bases; nucleotides outside the gene matches: 3. Germline CDR1 is SGHNT and CDR2 is YENEEA. The CDR3: CASSRGDGYTF. DNA for the CDR3: TGTGCCAGCTCCAGGGGGGATGGCTACACCTTC.

The chain carries TRBV7-3 and TRBJ2-1; D is unresolved. Trimming left V 3 bases short and J 10 bases short, with 13 bases between. This CDR3 is built from 13 residues. Per the germline V gene, CDR1 is SGHTA and CDR2 is FQGTGA. The CDR3 is CASSFKSSWEQFF. As DNA, the CDR3 is TGTGCCAGCAGCTTCAAATCGAGTTGGGAGCAGTTCTTC.

This chain connects TRBV19 to TRBJ1-5, with 12 positions matching TRBD1. Germline CDR1 is LNHDA and CDR2 is SQIVND (reference sequence). V lost 6 bases to trimming and J lost 7 bases; unmatched junction nucleotides: 7. This CDR3 comprises 15 residues. CDR3 DNA sequence: TGTGCCAGTAGCCAGGGACAGGGGGCGAAACAGCCCCAGCATTTT. Protein: CASSQGQGAKQPQHF.

This chain joins TRBV10-3 and TRBJ2-7; D not resolved. The length of the CDR3 is 15 residues. CDR1 is ENHRY, CDR2 SYGVKD, per germline. V was pared by 2 bases and J by 4 bases, with 15 bases between. CDR3 region: CAISEPELGLYEQYF. In DNA, the CDR3 is TGTGCCATCAGTGAGCCGGAGCTAGGTTTATACGAGCAGTACTTC.

In DNA form, the CDR3 reads TGCGCCAGCAGCGGAAAGGGAGATGGCTACACCTTC. Its protein product is CASSGKGDGYTF. The V call is TRBV5-1, the J call TRBJ1-2; D remains unclear. The CDR3 runs 12 residues. V dropped 4 bases and J dropped 6 bases, with 10 bases sitting between them. Germline V gene data show CDR1 as SGHRS and CDR2 as YFSETQ.